Following are 14 T cell receptor beta chains from one sample sequenced in a study of tumor and adjacent non-tumor tissue in lung cancer (dated by TCRdb to the late 2010s). Preparation of the library involved multiplex PCR. For sequencing, an Illumina HiSeq 2500 was employed. Following protocols modified from ARM-PCR, the researchers constructed TCRbeta libraries through three rounds of nested PCR with primers (Table S4). The public reads were run again by TCRdb, first through fastp at Q25 and then through MiXCR, and only productive beta chains were kept. CDR3 protein sequences are deduplicated, and each keeps its most common genes and DNA. The sample table contains 90,000 or so distinct CDR3 sequences; only one count was recorded for 61% of them. The ten biggest clones cover about 16% of the sample. Bulk unsorted tissue served as the source for RNA extraction, and RNA quality was assessed using a NanoDrop ND-1000 and an Agilent 2100.

Sequencing used lung tumor tissue. The source is a man in his 70s with non-small cell lung cancer.

The CDR3 protein is CNVSSGDNTGELFF. In nucleotides, the CDR3 is TGCAACGTGAGCTCAGGGGACAACACCGGGGAGCTGTTTTTT. This sequence joins TRBV29-1 and TRBJ2-2, with D possibly TRBD1 on 6 matching bases. The CDR3 has 14 amino acids. Germline CDR1 reads SQVTM; CDR2 reads ANQGSEA.

Details on this clonotype: It is likely a read error, because the conserved phenylalanine at the end of the CDR3 is missing. The CDR3 is CASSYAGQGYTI. The CDR3 DNA sequence: TGTGCCAGCAGTTATGCGGGACAAGGCTACACCATC. This rearrangement joins TRBV6-5 to TRBJ1-2; D is perhaps TRBD1 (6 bases). The CDR3 is 12 amino acids. Trimming stripped 3 bases from V and 8 bases from J, with 10 bases between. Per germline, CDR1 MNHEY and CDR2 SVGAGI.

The V call is TRBV4-2, the J call TRBJ2-1; D is undetermined. Germline loops: CDR1 LGHNA, CDR2 YNFKEQ. V shed 4 bases and J shed 2 bases, with 12 bases lying between them. The CDR3 runs to 15 residues. CDR3 region: CASSRAEGTYNEQFF. DNA for the CDR3: TGTGCCAGCAGCCGCGCGGAAGGAACCTACAATGAGCAGTTCTTC.

By its share, this clonotype is medium-sized. For the CDR3, the DNA is TGTGCCAGCAGTGCCGGGACAGGGAGCCCCTATGGCTACACCTTC. It is translated as CASSAGTGSPYGYTF. J is TRBJ1-2 and V is TRBV6-1; 9 bases align to TRBD1. J was trimmed by 4 bases and V by 4 bases; bases with no gene match: 7. The CDR3 length is 15 residues. Germline V gene lookup returns CDR1 MNHNS and CDR2 SASEGT.

Note on this clonotype: A clone one base away is much larger, so this may be a read error. The V and J genes are TRBV28 and TRBJ1-6; TRBD1 agrees at 10 bases. Germline-derived CDR1 and CDR2 are MDHEN and SYDVKM. The CDR3 loop spans 15 amino acids. The CDR3 here is CVSSLRTGGNSPLHF. CDR3 DNA sequence: TGTGTCAGCAGTTTAAGGACAGGGGGTAATTCACCCCTCCACTTT.

On this clonotype itself: With a much larger clone just one base away, this may be a read error. V is TRBV6-5 and J is TRBJ2-1; weak D call: TRBD2 (7 bases). The V gene lost 0 bases and the J gene lost 8 bases, with 14 bases spanning the gap. CDR3 length equals 15 residues. CDR1 and CDR2 from the germline V gene are MNHEY and SVGAGI. Here the CDR3 DNA reads TGTGCCAGCAGTTACTCTGGGGGGGCTAGTCATGAGCAGTTCTTC. As protein: CASSYSGGASHEQFF.

Details on this clonotype: No conserved phenylalanine or tryptophan ends this CDR3, so it is likely a read error. This chain joins TRBV6-1 and TRBJ2-6, with D perhaps TRBD1 (5 bases). Germline V gene data show CDR1 as MNHNS and CDR2 as SASEGT. V lost 4 bases, J lost 4 bases, and 11 bases lay in between. The CDR3 length is 15 residues. CDR3 DNA sequence: TGTGCCAGCAGTGCACAAGGGGCGGGGGCCAACGTCCTGACTTTA. It specifies CASSAQGAGANVLTL.

Concerning this clonotype: The junction shows a germline mismatch at one end, possibly a read error. This rearrangement joins TRBV5-5 to TRBJ1-4, with 8 bases matching TRBD1. This CDR3 is built from 16 residues. The germline V gene has CDR1 SGHKS and CDR2 YYEKEE (reference sequence). The CDR3 bases are TGTGTCAGCAGCTTTCAAACCGGGACAGGAAATGAAAAACTGTTTTTT. Translating gives CVSSFQTGTGNEKLFF. The full variable domain, with the rest looked up from reference TRBV5-5 and TRBJ1-4, is DAGVTQSPTHLIKTRGQQVTLRCSPISGHKSVSWYQQVLGQGPQFIFQYYEKEERGRGNFPDRFSARQFPNYSSELNVNALLLGDSALYLCVSSFQTGTGNEKLFFGSGTQLSVL.

The sample holds one count of this clonotype. The V gene is TRBV11-2, the J gene TRBJ2-7, with D unresolved. The length of the CDR3 is 14 residues. Deletions cut 6 bases from V and 2 bases from J, with 14 bases between. The germline V gene has CDR1 SGHAT and CDR2 FQNNGV. CDR3 sequence (DNA): TGTGCCAGCAGTCTGAGGACCGGAGCCTACGAGCAGTACTTC. Translation: CASSLRTGAYEQYF.

About this clonotype: A much more abundant neighbour one base away suggests this may be a read error. The chain carries TRBV29-1 and TRBJ2-7; 7 bases map to TRBD2. CDR1 and CDR2 from the germline V gene are SQVTM and ANQGSEA. The CDR3 sequence is 16 residues long. CDR3 loop: CGVDDPGLAGVGEQYF. The CDR3 DNA is TGCGGCGTTGATGATCCGGGTCTTGCGGGAGTCGGCGAGCAGTACTTC.

The chain couples TRBV28 to TRBJ2-7, with 9 bases that match TRBD1. CDR3 size: 15 residues. J lost 0 bases, V lost 8 bases, and 8 bases had no gene match. Germline V gene data show CDR1 as MDHEN and CDR2 as SYDVKM. The CDR3 protein is CASGVRDRASYEQYF. The CDR3 DNA sequence: TGTGCCAGCGGCGTTCGGGACAGGGCCTCCTACGAGCAGTACTTC.

Remarks on this clonotype: Relative to the germline gene, one junction end is altered; a read error may explain this. The V and J genes are TRBV28 and TRBJ1-5; D is unclear. CDR1 MDHEN and CDR2 SYDVKM come from the germline V gene. This CDR3 spans 13 amino acids. CDR3 in amino acids: CANSFDGNQPQHF. The CDR3 nucleotides read TGTGCCAACAGTTTCGATGGAAATCAGCCCCAACATTTT.

This clonotype was detected only once. This likely comes from a read error, as the CDR3 has no conserved phenylalanine or tryptophan at its end. The chain couples TRBV28 to TRBJ1-2, with a possible D match to TRBD1 (5 bases). Germline loops: CDR1 MDHEN, CDR2 SYDVKM. The CDR3 runs 15 residues. V dropped 8 bases and J dropped 0 bases, with 16 bases sitting between them. The CDR3 spells CASGAPGAANYGYTS. As DNA, the CDR3 is TGTGCCAGCGGTGCGCCCGGGGCAGCTAACTATGGCTACACCTCC.

This rearrangement joins TRBV11-1 to TRBJ2-5, with unresolved D. V dropped 3 bases and J dropped 5 bases, with 16 bases sitting between them. This CDR3 has 15 residues. Germline V gene sequence: CDR1 SGHAT, CDR2 FQDESV (reference sequence). The CDR3 DNA is TGTGCCAGCAGCTTTGTCACGGCAAGCTGGGAGACCCAGTACTTC. It encodes CASSFVTASWETQYF.